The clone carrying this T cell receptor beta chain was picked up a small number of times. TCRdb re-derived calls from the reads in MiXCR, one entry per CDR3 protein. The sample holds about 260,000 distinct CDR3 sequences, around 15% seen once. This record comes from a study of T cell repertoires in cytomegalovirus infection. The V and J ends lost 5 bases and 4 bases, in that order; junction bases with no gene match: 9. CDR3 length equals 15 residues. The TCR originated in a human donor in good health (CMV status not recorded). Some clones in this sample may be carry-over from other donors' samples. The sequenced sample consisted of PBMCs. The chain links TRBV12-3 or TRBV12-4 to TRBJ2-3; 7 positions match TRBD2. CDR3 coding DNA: TGTGCCAGCAGTCGGAGCGGGAATTTACCAGATACGCAGTATTTT. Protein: CASSRSGNLPDTQYF.